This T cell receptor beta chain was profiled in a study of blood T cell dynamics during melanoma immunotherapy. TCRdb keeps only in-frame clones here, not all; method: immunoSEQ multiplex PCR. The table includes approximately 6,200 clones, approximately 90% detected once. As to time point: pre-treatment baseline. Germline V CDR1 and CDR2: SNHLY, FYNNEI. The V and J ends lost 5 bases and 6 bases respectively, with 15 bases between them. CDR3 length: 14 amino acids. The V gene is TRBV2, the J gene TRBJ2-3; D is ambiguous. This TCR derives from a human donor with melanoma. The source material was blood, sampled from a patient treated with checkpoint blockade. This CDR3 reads CASSPTGRGDTQYF. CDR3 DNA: TGTGCCAGCAGTCCAACCGGCCGAGGCGATACGCAGTATTTT.